This T cell receptor beta chain derives from a study of T-cell reconstitution after alpha-beta-depleted transplantation in children. Study-level results: Approximately two months post-transplant, alpha-beta T cells reportedly originated from several hundred expanded graft clones. High day-60 TCRbeta diversity in some patients came from surviving recipient T cells and thymic progenitors. Newly generated T cells supplied most T-cell counts and diversity one year post-transplant.

Concerning this clonotype itself: Its antigen is not identified.

Preparing the TCRbeta library involved the use of unique molecular identifiers. TCRdb passed the PCR reads through MiXCR, listing each CDR3 protein once. The table records hundreds of thousands of distinct CDR3 sequences, around 16% of them present only once. This clonotype originated in a male patient between 2 and 15 years old who had a stem cell transplant for acute lymphoblastic leukemia, so the T cells may come from the graft donor. Sample: PBMCs, mostly from graft donor cells, taken 360 days after TCRalphabeta/CD19-depleted stem cell transplant.

The CDR3 region has the DNA TGTGCCATCAGCCAGGACAGTCTTAATCAGCCCCAGCATTTT. Its translation is CAISQDSLNQPQHF. The genes are TRBV10-3 and TRBJ1-5; maybe TRBD1 (6 bases). The ends were cut back, 6 bases at V and 4 bases at J, with 13 bases in the middle. The CDR3 runs to 14 residues. CDR1 is ENHRY, CDR2 SYGVKD, per germline.